These 32 T cell receptor beta chains were sequenced from one sample in a study of cytomegalovirus exposure and HLA in healthy donors. The PCR employed 60 Vbeta primers together with 13 Jbeta primers. Clones were sequenced by immunoSEQ multiplex PCR, and TCRdb holds only the in-frame ones, with some missing. The sample lists fewer than 200,000 clones; less than 90% were seen once. The sequenced material came from PBMCs. The receptors come from a girl less than two years old in good health and CMV-seronegative.

The chain couples TRBV15 to TRBJ1-6, with D hard to call. V lost 5 bases, J lost 8 bases, and 13 bases lay in between. CDR3 length: 14 amino acids. Germline values: CDR1 LNHNV, CDR2 YYDKDF (reference sequence). The CDR3 coding sequence is TGTGCCACCAGCGGGAGACACGGAGATTCACCCCTCCACTTT. It encodes CATSGRHGDSPLHF.

This chain links TRBV7-9 with TRBJ2-7; maybe TRBD2 (5 bases). The CDR3 spans 14 residues. The germline V and J ends were trimmed by 8 bases and 4 bases, with 18 bases remaining between them. Germline V gives CDR1 SEHNR, CDR2 FQNEAQ (reference sequence). CDR3 residues: CASGPGGSGYEQYF. The CDR3 coding sequence is TGTGCCAGCGGCCCTGGCGGGTCGGGTTACGAGCAGTACTTC. Full variable domain (remainder filled in from reference TRBV7-9 and TRBJ2-7): DTGVSQNPRHKITKRGQNVTFRCDPISEHNRLYWYRQTLGQGPEFLTYFQNEAQLEKSRLLSDRFSAERPKGSFSTLEIQRTEQGDSAMYLCASGPGGSGYEQYFGPGTRLTVT.

This clone occurred a few times. V is TRBV10-3 and J is TRBJ2-1; D is possibly TRBD1 (6 bases). Germline V gene lookup returns CDR1 ENHRY and CDR2 SYGVKD. This CDR3 has 14 residues. The V end was cut by 8 bases, the J end by 4 bases, with 15 bases between. CDR3: CAIGSRDIYNEQFF. CDR3 DNA sequence: TGTGCCATCGGGTCCCGGGACATTTACAATGAGCAGTTCTTC.

The chain couples TRBV27 to TRBJ2-1; D perhaps matches TRBD2 (5 bases). Trimming cost V 5 bases and J 4 bases, with 21 bases left between them. The CDR3 runs 17 residues. Germline-derived CDR1 and CDR2 are MNHEY and SMNVEV (reference sequence). The CDR3 loop is CASSRRLGWENYNEQFF. As DNA, the CDR3 is TGTGCCAGCAGTCGACGCCTAGGTTGGGAGAATTACAATGAGCAGTTCTTC.

There are a few counts of this clone. The chain recombines TRBV5-6 with TRBJ2-7; no clear D gene. This CDR3 spans 11 amino acids. The V end lost 3 bases, the J end lost 3 bases, and 4 bases lay between the germline ends. Looked up from germline, CDR1 is SGHDT and CDR2 is YYEEEE. The CDR3 sequence: CASSSFYEQYF. The CDR3 bases are TGTGCCAGCAGCTCGTTCTACGAGCAGTACTTC.

The genes are TRBV6-6 and TRBJ2-7; D gene uncertain. Germline CDR1 and CDR2: MNHNY and SVGAGI (reference sequence). Trimming pared 5 bases from V and 3 bases from J, leaving 5 bases between. CDR3 size: 11 residues. CDR3 in amino acids: CASSPNYEQYF. In DNA, the CDR3 is TGTGCCAGCAGTCCAAACTACGAGCAGTACTTC.

The chain combines TRBV7-8 with TRBJ2-3, with D perhaps matching TRBD2 (5 bases). V was pared by 3 bases and J by 0 bases, with 10 bases between. This CDR3 comprises 15 residues. Germline values: CDR1 SGHVS, CDR2 FQNEAQ. CDR3 amino acids: CASSFGLSSTDTQYF. CDR3 bases: TGTGCCAGCAGCTTTGGACTGTCTAGCACAGATACGCAGTATTTT.

The CDR3 sequence: CASSSRTSGRNEQFF. In DNA form, the CDR3 reads TGTGCCAGCAGCTCAAGGACTAGCGGGAGGAATGAGCAGTTCTTC. This chain joins TRBV13 and TRBJ2-1; 14 bases align to TRBD2. Looked up from germline, CDR1 is PRHDT and CDR2 is FYEKMQ (reference sequence). J gave up 7 bases and V 4 bases, and 3 bases lay outside the gene matches. The CDR3 is 15 residues long.

CDR3 coding DNA: TGTGCCAGCAGCTTAGGCGCAGGGGCGGACTATGGCTACACCTTC. This encodes CASSLGAGADYGYTF. The chain links TRBV11-2 to TRBJ1-2; tentative D call: TRBD1 (6 bases). The CDR3 runs 15 residues. The V and J ends lost 1 base and 3 bases respectively, with 12 bases between them. Germline V gene sequence: CDR1 SGHAT, CDR2 FQNNGV.

The gene calls are TRBV5-4 and TRBJ2-7; the match to TRBD2 covers 7 bases. The CDR3 runs 15 residues. From germline, CDR1 is SGHNT and CDR2 YYREEE (reference sequence). V trimming: 4 bases; J trimming: 3 bases; junction bases outside the gene matches: 10. The CDR3 sequence is CASSAIAGSVYEQYF. The CDR3 nucleotides are TGTGCCAGCAGCGCGATAGCGGGCAGTGTCTACGAGCAGTACTTC.

The rearrangement links TRBV11-2 to TRBJ1-1, with D perhaps matching TRBD1 (6 bases). The CDR3 sequence is 14 residues long. The germline V and J ends were trimmed by 0 bases and 11 bases, with 16 bases remaining between them. Germline values: CDR1 SGHAT, CDR2 FQNNGV. CDR3 coding DNA: TGTGCCAGCAGCTTAGATCAGGGGTTGATCGTGGCTTTCTTT. It specifies CASSLDQGLIVAFF.

About this clone itself: At one end, the junction sequence differs from germline, possibly due to a read error. V gene TRBV7-7 combines with J gene TRBJ2-3; 8 nucleotides line up with TRBD1. This CDR3 spans 15 amino acids. Germline V gene lookup returns CDR1 SSHAT and CDR2 FNYEAQ (reference sequence). The CDR3 here is CASSRTGTLTDTQYF. The CDR3 nucleotides read TGTGCTAGCAGCCGGACAGGGACCCTCACAGATACGCAGTATTTT.

This sequence joins TRBV2 and TRBJ1-1; TRBD1 aligns across 8 bases. CDR3 length: 16 residues. Germline loops: CDR1 SNHLY, CDR2 FYNNEI. Trimming at V came to 4 bases and at J to 1 base, leaving 8 bases not matched to a gene. CDR3 protein: CASSAPGQGWNTEAFF. The CDR3 DNA sequence: TGTGCCAGCAGTGCCCCCGGACAGGGCTGGAACACTGAAGCTTTCTTT.

This rearrangement joins TRBV7-8 to TRBJ2-5; TRBD1 aligns across 10 bases. The CDR3 runs to 15 residues. The junction had 4 bases not matched to a gene; V was cut back by 3 bases and J by 3 bases. CDR1 and CDR2 from the germline V gene are SGHVS and FQNEAQ. In DNA form, the CDR3 reads TGTGCCAGCAGCTTCGGGGGACAGGGGAAAGAGACCCAGTACTTC. Protein product: CASSFGGQGKETQYF.

The V call is TRBV18, the J call TRBJ2-3; the match to TRBD2 covers 11 bases. Germline V lookup: CDR1 KGHSH, CDR2 LQKENI. The trim removed 2 bases at V and 4 bases at J, leaving 8 bases unmatched. The CDR3 loop spans 17 amino acids. The CDR3 is CASSPIAGGGVADTQYF. The CDR3 DNA is TGTGCCAGCTCACCAATAGCGGGGGGGGGAGTAGCAGATACGCAGTATTTT.

J is TRBJ2-2 and V is TRBV7-9, with D possibly being TRBD1 (7 bases). The CDR3 covers 17 residues. Germline CDR1 is SEHNR and CDR2 is FQNEAQ (reference sequence). Trimming took 3 bases from V and 4 from J, leaving 18 bases between them. CDR3 sequence: CASSFRGVGRFTGELFF. The CDR3 DNA reads as TGTGCCAGCAGCTTCAGGGGGGTAGGAAGATTCACCGGGGAGCTGTTTTTT.

The chain employs TRBV2 and TRBJ2-2, with TRBD1 as a possible D gene (5 bases). The V gene lost 5 bases and the J gene lost 4 bases, with 14 bases spanning the gap. The germline V gene has CDR1 SNHLY and CDR2 FYNNEI. This CDR3 spans 15 amino acids. The CDR3 protein is CASSPSGALTGELFF. CDR3 in DNA: TGTGCCAGCAGTCCTTCTGGGGCACTCACCGGGGAGCTGTTTTTT.

As concerns this clone: A junction end diverges from the germline sequence, so it may reflect a read error. The chain uses TRBV5-1 and TRBJ1-4; possibly TRBD1 for D (5 bases). The CDR3 sequence is 13 residues long. From germline, CDR1 is SGHRS and CDR2 YFSETQ. CDR3 residues: CASSPLTDGGLVF. Here the CDR3 DNA reads TGCGCCAGCAGCCCACTTACCGACGGGGGGTTGGTTTTT. The full variable domain, its missing parts supplied by reference TRBV5-1 and TRBJ1-4, is KAGVTQTPRYLIKTRGQQVTLSCSPISGHRSVSWYQQTPGQGLQFLFEYFSETQRNKGNFPGRFSGRQFSNSRSEMNVSTLELGDSALYLCASSPLTDGGLVFGSGTQLSVL.

The J gene is TRBJ2-1, the V gene TRBV5-1, with 12 bases identical to TRBD2. The J segment lost 0 bases and the V segment lost 3 bases, leaving 7 bases of the junction unmatched. The germline V gene encodes CDR1 SGHRS and CDR2 YFSETQ. This CDR3 is built from 18 residues. The CDR3 reads CASSSASGGASSYNEQFF. The CDR3 nucleotides are TGCGCCAGCAGCTCGGCTAGCGGGGGGGCTAGCTCCTACAATGAGCAGTTCTTC.

In its sample, this clone was seen a few times. Germline is not matched at one junction end, which may reflect a read error. The chain couples TRBV7-7 to TRBJ2-5; D may be TRBD2 (5 bases). From germline, CDR1 is SSHAT and CDR2 FNYEAQ (reference sequence). This CDR3 spans 12 amino acids. CDR3 in DNA: TGTGCTAGCAGCTCCCCATCGGGAACCCAGTACTTC. Translation: CASSSPSGTQYF.

J is TRBJ2-1 and V is TRBV19; TRBD2 might be the D (5 bases). From germline, CDR1 is LNHDA and CDR2 SQIVND (reference sequence). V lost 5 bases and J lost 6, with 17 bases in between. This CDR3 contains 15 residues. This chain's CDR3 is CASSLANTLGNEQFF. CDR3 coding DNA: TGTGCCAGTAGTCTCGCTAACACACTAGGCAATGAGCAGTTCTTC.

V usage is TRBV30 and J usage is TRBJ2-5, with TRBD1 as a possible D gene (5 bases). V was pared by 4 bases and J by 5 bases, with 17 bases between. The CDR3 runs to 14 residues. CDR1 is GTSNPN and CDR2 is SVGIG in the germline V gene (reference sequence). The CDR3 nucleotides read TGTGCCTGGATCCCTCAGGGCCACTGGGAGACCCAGTACTTC. This translates into CAWIPQGHWETQYF.

The V and J genes are TRBV7-6 and TRBJ2-2; TRBD1 aligns across 7 bases. The CDR3 spans 14 residues. After removal of 10 bases from V and 7 bases from J, the junction contained 12 bases not matched to a gene. Germline V lookup: CDR1 SGHVS, CDR2 FNYEAQ. Here the CDR3 reads CATGPRGSGGELFF. CDR3 bases: TGTGCCACCGGCCCCAGGGGGTCGGGCGGGGAGCTGTTTTTT.

This chain connects TRBV5-6 to TRBJ2-7, with 15 bases lining up with TRBD2. V lost 3 bases and J lost 2; bases outside the gene matches: 3. CDR1 SGHDT and CDR2 YYEEEE come from the germline V gene. The length of the CDR3 is 16 residues. The CDR3 DNA reads as TGTGCCAGCAGCTCGGGACTAGCGGGGGGAACCTACGAGCAGTACTTC. Residues: CASSSGLAGGTYEQYF.

The chain employs TRBV6-1 and TRBJ1-2; TRBD1 might be the D (6 bases). V was pared by 7 bases and J by 4 bases, with 13 bases between. The CDR3 is 13 amino acids. The germline CDR1 and CDR2 sequences are MNHNS and SASEGT. CDR3 region: CASITGGLYGYTF. As DNA, the CDR3 is TGTGCCAGCATTACGGGGGGGCTCTATGGCTACACCTTC.

Worth noting for this clone: Within the sample, other DNA sequences also encode this same CDR3. The chain links TRBV7-9 to TRBJ2-1; TRBD2 aligns across 10 bases. This CDR3 region has 15 residues. V shed 1 base and J 4 bases; nucleotides not matched to a gene: 1. Germline CDR1 is SEHNR and CDR2 is FQNEAQ (reference sequence). The CDR3 bases are TGTGCCAGCAGCTTAGGACTAGCGGGTTACAATGAGCAGTTCTTC. This codes for CASSLGLAGYNEQFF.

V is TRBV4-2 and J is TRBJ1-3; D not certain. The CDR3 runs to 18 residues. Germline V CDR1 and CDR2: LGHNA, YNFKEQ. V lost 0 bases and J 0 bases, leaving 15 bases between the germline ends. CDR3 loop: CASSQEVGTGDSGNTIYF. CDR3 DNA: TGTGCCAGCAGCCAAGAGGTAGGCACGGGAGACTCTGGAAACACCATATATTTT.

J is TRBJ2-3 and V is TRBV27, with 9 positions matching TRBD2. Germline assignment: CDR1 MNHEY and CDR2 SMNVEV (reference sequence). With V trimmed by 3 bases and J by 4 bases, 8 bases remained unmatched. CDR3 length: 16 amino acids. CDR3 sequence reads: CASSLNLAGGADTQYF. CDR3 bases: TGTGCCAGCAGTTTGAACTTGGCGGGGGGGGCAGATACGCAGTATTTT.

This chain joins TRBV27 and TRBJ1-3, with 8 bases aligning to TRBD1. Trimming cost V 5 bases and J 0 bases; bases outside gene matches: 6. The CDR3 totals 16 residues. CDR1 is MNHEY and CDR2 is SMNVEV in the germline V gene (reference sequence). The CDR3 nucleotides are TGTGCCAGCAGTCCCCGGACAGGGAGCTCTGGAAACACCATATATTTT. This encodes CASSPRTGSSGNTIYF.

The genes are TRBV29-1 and TRBJ2-7, with TRBD2 identical over 12 bases. The CDR3 loop spans 16 amino acids. Germline V gives CDR1 SQVTM, CDR2 ANQGSEA. J lost 3 bases, V lost 2 bases, and 8 bases had no gene match. The CDR3 DNA sequence: TGCAGCGTTGAAATGCTGCGACTAGCGGGGGACTACGAGCAGTACTTC. Protein sequence: CSVEMLRLAGDYEQYF.

The chain combines TRBV5-1 with TRBJ1-1; 7 nucleotides line up with TRBD1. The V gene's germline CDR1 is SGHRS and CDR2 YFSETQ. Trimming at V came to 6 bases and at J to 5 bases, leaving 7 bases not matched to a gene. The CDR3 spans 13 residues. CDR3: CASTRQGRTEAFF. CDR3 bases: TGCGCCAGCACCAGACAGGGTAGGACTGAAGCTTTCTTT.

The chain is built from TRBV5-1 and TRBJ1-1, with D perhaps matching TRBD1 (5 bases). Germline CDR1 is SGHRS and CDR2 is YFSETQ. CDR3 length: 16 amino acids. V was shortened by 4 bases and J by 1 base, with 17 bases between the two germline ends. Here the CDR3 reads CASSPYLQATNTEAFF. The CDR3 DNA follows: TGCGCCAGCAGCCCCTACCTACAGGCAACGAACACTGAAGCTTTCTTT.